Described below is a single T cell receptor (beta chain) sequence and its context. The antigen is undetermined. This sample was included in a study of lymphopenia after photon versus proton radiotherapy. Findings and caveats of the study: Relative stability marked proton patients; photon patients lost diversity and naive cells.

Method: immunoSEQ multiplex PCR; TCRdb's copy keeps in-frame clones and lacks some. Counted here are under 30,000 clones, about 91% occurring once; the ten biggest clones make up around a fifth. The CDR3 totals 12 residues. Germline-derived CDR1 and CDR2 are LNHDA and SQIVND (reference sequence). V dropped 5 bases and J dropped 6 bases, with 8 bases sitting between them. The TCR was taken from a man aged 50-60 years with gastric cancer. The sequenced sample was peripheral blood, obtained from a patient treated with photon-based radiotherapy. V gene TRBV19 combines with J gene TRBJ1-3; D gene unclear. CDR3 bases: TGTGCCAGTAGTGTTACGGAAAACACCATATATTTT. Its protein product is CASSVTENTIYF.